Each of the 26 T cell receptor beta chains below was sequenced from the same sample in a study of T cells in Graves' hyperthyroidism and ophthalmopathy. The investigators amplified TCR beta CDR3 regions from RNA transcripts. HTBI primers drove first-round RT-PCR of the TCR CDR3. TCRdb itself ran the multiplex PCR reads through MiXCR, one entry per CDR3 protein. Here the sample spans approximately 330,000 distinct CDR3 sequences, around a sixth being singletons. The sample consisted of blood. These receptors were taken from a woman in her forties or fifties with Graves' hyperthyroidism.

This clonotype was recorded a few times. The chain employs TRBV11-3 and TRBJ2-2; D perhaps matches TRBD2 (6 bases). CDR1 and CDR2 (germline): SGHNT, YENEEA. The CDR3 has 14 residues. Trimming took off 5 bases at V and 0 bases at J, with 7 bases between the two ends. In DNA, the CDR3 is TGTGCCAGCAGCGTAGCGGCGAACACCGGGGAGCTGTTTTTT. Its protein is CASSVAANTGELFF. The complete variable domain, with remaining parts taken from reference TRBV11-3 and TRBJ2-2, reads EAGVVQSPRYKIIEKKQPVAFWCNPISGHNTLYWYLQNLGQGPELLIRYENEEAVDDSQLPKDRFSAERLKGVDSTLKIQPAELGDSAVYLCASSVAANTGELFFGEGSRLTVL.

This clonotype was seen a few times. The CDR3 sequence is CASSTGGHLSTDTQYF. CDR3 nucleotides: TGTGCCAGTAGTACAGGCGGACATCTCAGCACAGATACGCAGTATTTT. The chain links TRBV19 to TRBJ2-3; maybe TRBD1 (5 bases). V gave up 4 bases and J gave up 0 bases, with 14 bases separating them. This CDR3 contains 16 residues. In germline, CDR1 is LNHDA, CDR2 SQIVND (reference sequence).

There are many counts of this clonotype. The chain uses TRBV11-3 and TRBJ1-1, with D unclear. Trimming took off 0 bases at V and 2 bases at J, with 7 bases between the two ends. The CDR3 has 14 residues. Germline loops: CDR1 SGHNT, CDR2 YENEEA. DNA of the CDR3: TGTGCCAGCAGCTTAGATGCGACAAACACTGAAGCTTTCTTT. It is translated as CASSLDATNTEAFF.

This clonotype occurred once. CDR3 loop: CRGTSGDLTDTQYF. In DNA form, the CDR3 reads TGCAGGGGGACTAGCGGGGACCTCACAGATACGCAGTATTTT. V usage is TRBV20-1 and J usage is TRBJ2-3, with 13 nucleotides matching TRBD2. This CDR3 region has 14 residues. The V gene's germline CDR1 is DFQATT and CDR2 SNEGSKA (reference sequence).

V and J are TRBV10-2 and TRBJ2-3, with TRBD2 matching over 7 bases. There are 15 residues in the CDR3. Germline V CDR1 and CDR2: WSHSY, SAAADI. The V segment lost 3 bases and the J segment 0 bases; nucleotides outside the gene matches: 3. Here the CDR3 reads CASSDAGDSTDTQYF. The CDR3 DNA sequence: TGCGCCAGCAGTGATGCGGGGGATAGCACAGATACGCAGTATTTT.

This clonotype was detected a few times. The chain uses TRBV20-1 and TRBJ2-5; TRBD2 is a possible D gene (8 bases). Trimming removed 6 bases at V and 5 bases at J, with 19 bases between. The CDR3 runs 14 residues. Germline V gene data show CDR1 as DFQATT and CDR2 as SNEGSKA (reference sequence). For the CDR3, the DNA is TGCAGTGCAAACCCCGGGAGGGGGCATGAGACCCAGTACTTC. Residues: CSANPGRGHETQYF.

The CDR3 DNA follows: TGTGCCAGCAGCCGGCGTGCGGTAGCGGGGTCTGTTCTCAGGCAGTACGTC. Its protein product is CASSRRAVAGSVLRQYV. This sequence joins TRBV6-2 or TRBV6-3 and TRBJ2-7; 8 bases align to TRBD2. Germline CDR1 reads MNHEY; CDR2 reads SVGEGT. The junction had 22 bases not matched to a gene; V was cut back by 6 bases and J by 9 bases. The CDR3 is 17 residues long.

The gene calls are TRBV28 and TRBJ2-3, with D perhaps matching TRBD2 (6 bases). The V end was cut by 9 bases, the J end by 4 bases, with 14 bases between. Germline V gene data show CDR1 as MDHEN and CDR2 as SYDVKM. The CDR3 spans 13 residues. CDR3 nucleotide sequence: TGTGCCAGTTTCTCCTCTAGCGCAGATACGCAGTATTTT. It specifies CASFSSSADTQYF.

In its sample, this clonotype was seen a few times. The CDR3 sequence is CASSLLQGYEQYF. The CDR3 DNA reads as TGTGCCAGCAGCTTACTACAGGGCTACGAGCAGTACTTC. The V gene is TRBV7-2, the J gene TRBJ2-7; maybe TRBD1 (6 bases). CDR1 and CDR2 (germline): SGHTA, FQGNSA. The V end lost 2 bases, the J end lost 3 bases, and 8 bases lay between the germline ends. This CDR3 has 13 amino acids.

This clonotype was seen ten or more times. The chain recombines TRBV5-8 with TRBJ1-1, with 9 positions matching TRBD1. The germline CDR1 and CDR2 sequences are SGHTS and YDEGEE. Unmatched junction bases numbered 10, after V lost 4 bases and J lost 3 bases. The CDR3 is 16 amino acids. CDR3 sequence: CASSQTGQGQDTEAFF. The CDR3 DNA reads TGTGCCAGCAGCCAGACGGGACAGGGTCAGGACACTGAAGCTTTCTTT.

This clonotype was counted ten times or more. J is TRBJ2-1 and V is TRBV18; TRBD1 aligns across 7 bases. After removal of 3 bases from V and 8 bases from J, the junction contained 7 bases not matched to a gene. The germline CDR1 and CDR2 sequences are KGHSH and LQKENI. This CDR3 is built from 14 residues. The CDR3 spells CASSPLQGSDEQFF. CDR3 in DNA: TGTGCCAGCTCACCCTTACAGGGGTCGGATGAGCAGTTCTTC. The full variable domain, its missing parts supplied by reference TRBV18 and TRBJ2-1, is NAGVMQNPRHLVRRRGQEARLRCSPMKGHSHVYWYRQLPEEGLKFMVYLQKENIIDESGMPKERFSAEFPKEGPSILRIQQVVRGDSAAYFCASSPLQGSDEQFFGPGTRLTVL.

This clonotype was detected only once. The V and J genes are TRBV9 and TRBJ2-3, with D perhaps being TRBD1 or TRBD2 (5 bases each). CDR1 and CDR2 from the germline V gene are SGDLS and YYNGEE. Trimming removed 0 bases from V and 2 bases from J, with 10 bases in between. The CDR3 runs 15 residues. This CDR3 is CASSVAGLTTDTQYF. For the CDR3, the DNA is TGTGCCAGCAGCGTAGCGGGGCTAACCACAGATACGCAGTATTTT.

This clonotype was detected only a few times. In nucleotides, the CDR3 is TGTGCCAGCAGCTCAAGGGGGGGCGAGACCCAGTACTTC. It encodes CASSSRGGETQYF. This chain uses TRBV11-3 with TRBJ2-5, with D possibly being TRBD2 (7 bases). The CDR3 length is 13 residues. CDR1 is SGHNT and CDR2 is YENEEA in the germline V gene. The V gene lost 4 bases and the J gene lost 5 bases, with 11 bases spanning the gap.

In its sample, this clonotype was seen a few times. The chain employs TRBV9 and TRBJ1-4; 8 bases are shared with TRBD1. Trimming took 3 bases from V and 8 from J; bases not matched to a gene: 3. Germline lookup yields CDR1 SGDLS and CDR2 YYNGEE. The CDR3 is made up of 13 amino acids. CDR3 DNA sequence: TGTGCCAGCAGCGACGGGACAGGAGAAAAACTGTTTTTT. As protein: CASSDGTGEKLFF.

This clonotype was observed a handful of times. This chain's CDR3 is CASSPGDRASEETQYF. CDR3 nucleotides: TGTGCCAGCTCACCAGGGGACAGGGCATCTGAGGAGACCCAGTACTTC. The gene calls are TRBV18 and TRBJ2-5, with 9 bases lining up with TRBD1. Germline CDR1 and CDR2: KGHSH and LQKENI. The CDR3 is made up of 16 amino acids. V shed 2 bases, J shed 5 bases, and the junction held 9 bases outside the gene matches.

The chain employs TRBV4-1 and TRBJ1-5, with D perhaps TRBD1 (5 bases). Germline CDR1 reads MGHRA; CDR2 reads YSYEKL. Trimming took off 0 bases at V and 2 bases at J, with 8 bases between the two ends. CDR3 size: 15 residues. The CDR3 bases are TGCGCCAGCAGCCAAGACTGGGGCGGCAATCAGCCCCAGCATTTT. Translated: CASSQDWGGNQPQHF.

In its sample, this clonotype was seen many times. This chain connects TRBV2 to TRBJ2-5, with 8 bases lining up with TRBD2. The ends lost 10 bases at V and 5 bases at J; junction bases unmatched: 9. Per germline, CDR1 SNHLY and CDR2 FYNNEI. The length of the CDR3 is 13 residues. Written as DNA, the CDR3 is TGTGCCATCCCCAGCGGGAGTGGGGAGACCCAGTACTTC. It specifies CAIPSGSGETQYF.

This clonotype has more than one count but fewer than ten. The gene calls are TRBV19 and TRBJ2-7; TRBD2 aligns across 8 bases. The germline CDR1 and CDR2 sequences are LNHDA and SQIVND (reference sequence). The length of the CDR3 is 15 residues. The trim removed 5 bases at V and 1 base at J, leaving 7 bases unmatched. The CDR3 here is CASSHRAGDSYEQYF. The CDR3 DNA reads as TGTGCCAGTAGTCACCGAGCGGGAGATTCCTACGAGCAGTACTTC.

This clonotype was seen a handful of times. V is TRBV4-1 and J is TRBJ2-7; D not certain. Per the germline V gene, CDR1 is MGHRA and CDR2 is YSYEKL. The length of the CDR3 is 14 residues. Between the trimmed V and J ends, which lost 0 bases and 5 bases, there was a span of 11 bases. CDR3 nucleotide sequence: TGCGCCAGCAGCCAAGATAGGACCGCGGACGAGCAGTACTTC. Residues: CASSQDRTADEQYF.

This clonotype was counted between two and nine times. The chain joins TRBV6-1 to TRBJ2-1; D is perhaps TRBD2 (5 bases). Germline values: CDR1 MNHNS, CDR2 SASEGT. The germline V and J ends were trimmed by 5 bases and 12 bases, with 14 bases remaining between them. The CDR3 spans 12 residues. CDR3 protein: CASSPDWPRQFF. Written as DNA, the CDR3 is TGTGCCAGCAGTCCGGACTGGCCCCGGCAGTTCTTC.

The table lists this clonotype with many counts. CDR3 in DNA: TGTGCCAGCAGACCGGGACTAGATTACGAGCAGTACTTC. Its protein product is CASRPGLDYEQYF. The rearrangement uses TRBV11-2 and TRBJ2-7; 8 nucleotides match TRBD2. V dropped 6 bases and J dropped 4; count of bases not matched to a gene: 5. The germline V gene encodes CDR1 SGHAT and CDR2 FQNNGV. The CDR3 has 13 amino acids.

This clonotype was seen many times. This chain connects TRBV2 to TRBJ2-7; D ambiguous. Germline CDR1 and CDR2: SNHLY and FYNNEI. Trimming removed 5 bases from V and 3 bases from J, with 14 bases in between. CDR3 size: 14 residues. CDR3 sequence reads: CASSPALRVYEQYF. The CDR3 nucleotides read TGTGCCAGCAGTCCGGCCTTAAGGGTCTACGAGCAGTACTTC. Supplemented by reference TRBV2 and TRBJ2-7, the full variable domain reads EPEVTQTPSHQVTQMGQEVILRCVPISNHLYFYWYRQILGQKVEFLVSFYNNEISEKSEIFDDQFSVERPDGSNFTLKIRSTKLEDSAMYFCASSPALRVYEQYFGPGTRLTVT.

A few counts support this clonotype. The chain employs TRBV19 and TRBJ1-1, with D tentatively TRBD1 (5 bases). Germline V gene lookup returns CDR1 LNHDA and CDR2 SQIVND (reference sequence). The CDR3 has 15 amino acids. V was cut by 3 bases and J by 3 bases, with 14 bases left in between. CDR3 bases: TGTGCCAGTAGTATTGAAGACGGGGGGGACACTGAAGCTTTCTTT. Translating it yields CASSIEDGGDTEAFF. The full variable domain, completed using reference TRBV19 and TRBJ1-1, is DGGITQSPKYLFRKEGQNVTLSCEQNLNHDAMYWYRQDPGQGLRLIYYSQIVNDFQKGDIAEGYSVSREKKESFPLTVTSAQKNPTAFYLCASSIEDGGDTEAFFGQGTRLTVV.

This clonotype was seen repeatedly, ten times or more. The rearrangement uses TRBV20-1 and TRBJ2-3; D is ambiguous. Trimming pared 4 bases from V and 0 bases from J, leaving 8 bases between. Per germline, CDR1 DFQATT and CDR2 SNEGSKA (reference sequence). The CDR3 is made up of 13 amino acids. CDR3 protein: CSATYPSTDTQYF. CDR3 DNA sequence: TGCAGTGCTACCTACCCCAGCACAGATACGCAGTATTTT.

This clonotype has a count of ten or more. The V gene is TRBV18, the J gene TRBJ1-1; no reliable D call. Per germline, CDR1 KGHSH and CDR2 LQKENI. V shed 0 bases and J shed 0 bases, with 5 bases lying between them. This CDR3 has 14 residues. The chain's CDR3 is CASSPPAMNTEAFF. CDR3 bases: TGTGCCAGCTCACCACCTGCTATGAACACTGAAGCTTTCTTT.

This clonotype was counted ten times or more. The rearrangement joins TRBV5-1 to TRBJ2-5; 11 nucleotides match TRBD2. The CDR3 contains 16 residues. Germline loops: CDR1 SGHRS, CDR2 YFSETQ. V shed 0 bases, J shed 4 bases, and the junction held 5 bases outside the gene matches. CDR3: CASSLGPSGGIETQYF. Written as DNA, the CDR3 is TGCGCCAGCAGCTTGGGTCCTAGCGGGGGGATAGAGACCCAGTACTTC.